This T cell receptor beta chain was sequenced in a study of cytomegalovirus exposure and HLA in healthy donors. 60 Vbeta and 13 Jbeta primers were used in PCR. Libraries were prepared by immunoSEQ multiplex PCR; TCRdb keeps only in-frame clonotypes and omits some of them. This table holds over 150,000 clones, approximately 80% found once. V lost 6 bases to trimming and J lost 8 bases; unmatched junction nucleotides: 12. The CDR3 extends over 15 amino acids. Germline-derived CDR1 and CDR2 are SNHLY and FYNNEI. Remarks on this clone: Its target is unknown.

Points from the study as a whole: A missense variant in DCLRE1C was later tied to TCR beta V- and J-gene trimming.

The specimen sequenced was PBMCs. The rearrangement uses TRBV2 and TRBJ1-2, with TRBD1 matching over 10 bases. The clonotype comes from a man in his fifties or sixties in good health and CMV-seropositive. The CDR3 sequence: CASRVNTGQGVGYTF. Here the CDR3 DNA reads TGTGCCAGCAGGGTAAACACCGGACAGGGGGTCGGCTACACCTTC.